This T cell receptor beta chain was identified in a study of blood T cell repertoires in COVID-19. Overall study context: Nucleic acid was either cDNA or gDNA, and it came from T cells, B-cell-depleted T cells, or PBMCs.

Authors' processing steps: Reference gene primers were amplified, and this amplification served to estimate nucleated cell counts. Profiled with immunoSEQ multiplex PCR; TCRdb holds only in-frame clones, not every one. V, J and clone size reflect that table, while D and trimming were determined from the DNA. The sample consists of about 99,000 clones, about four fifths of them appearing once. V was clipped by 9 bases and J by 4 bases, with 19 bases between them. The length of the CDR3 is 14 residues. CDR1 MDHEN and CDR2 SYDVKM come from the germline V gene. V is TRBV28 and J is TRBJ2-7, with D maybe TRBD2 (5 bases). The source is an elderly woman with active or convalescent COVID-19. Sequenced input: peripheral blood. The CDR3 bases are TGTGCCAGTAGTGAGGGTGGTGCCACGTACGAGCAGTACTTC. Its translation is CASSEGGATYEQYF.